The source of this T cell receptor (beta chain) is a study of shared clonotypes between healthy human individuals (dated by TCRdb to 2018 to 2020). At the level of the whole study: Two women and a few men aged 18 to 49 years were included in the cohort. Leukapheresis yielded between about 0.9 and 8.9 billion PBMCs per donor. Libraries were prepared and TCR repertoires were sequenced by different laboratories using diverse techniques, in order to increase sequencing depth and limit assay-specific biases. To estimate repertoire size and how much clonotypes are shared between individuals, the study performed deep sequencing of blood TCR repertoires from roughly five healthy adults. Per donor, three plates each were used for CD4 naive and CD4 memory, two for CD8 naive, and one for CD8 memory. Findings and caveats that apply to the study as a whole: Pairwise subsampling indicated that sequencing depth was expected to affect the degree of clonotype sharing among donors. Compared with non-shared clonotypes, clonotypes shared by all four sorted-subset donors had higher generation probabilities. Across a handful of donors, approximately 5% of naive CD4, approximately 4% of naive CD8, around 2.5% of memory CD4, and 0.3% to 0.45% of memory CD8 clonotypes were shared. Incomplete sequencing was indicated by rarefaction of sorted-subset datasets, despite the large sequencing depth. Estimated clonotype richness was generally larger for naive than for memory subsets. The small number of donors limited the genetic and exposure-history diversity represented. Sampling was limited to blood, and TCR repertoires in tissue likely differ from TCR repertoires in blood.

Healthy HIV-negative adults with no recently reported acute infections or vaccinations were included as donors. Only Caucasian adults living in Nashville, Tennessee, USA were represented among the donors. CD4+ T cells were enriched by magnetic negative selection; naive cells were then positively selected on CD45RA, and the negative fraction formed the memory subset. Blood was collected by leukapheresis, and PBMCs were isolated by Ficoll-Histopaque density gradient centrifugation and then cryopreserved in liquid nitrogen vapor phase. Analytical flow cytometry was used to check the purity and quantity of each magnetically sorted T cell population. From each sorted fraction, genomic DNA was isolated and quantified by UV absorbance on a Nanodrop 2000c. Details on this clone: The specificity of this receptor is unknown. Base qualities are not provided; no much larger clone lies one nucleotide away.

TCR CDR3 regions were amplified from genomic DNA by multiplex PCR using the deep immunoSEQ assay. Genomic DNA extracted from each cell subset was distributed evenly over all wells of several immunoSEQ 96-well plates, and each plate served as one replicate. For sorted subsets, 150 to 200 ng genomic DNA, equal to 30,000 or so T cell genomes, was loaded into each replicate PCR. The purified libraries were quantified using a Qubit 3.0 fluorometer, sized with a Bioanalyzer 2100, and then quantified again using the KAPA Library Quantification kit. A separate single-read 150-cycle Illumina NextSeq 550 flow cell was used to sequence each immunoSEQ 96-well plate. For the original study's pipeline: Because only junctional sequences without quality scores were contained in the immunoSEQ output, filtering matching that applied to full-length reads could not be performed. Sequences were annotated with PyIR, a Python wrapper for IgBLAST v1.9, and V/J genes and CDR3 were assigned using IMGT germline references. Reads were filtered out if the reads had weak V/J assignments (E-value above 1e-6), no CDR3, stop codons, out-of-frame junctions, or ambiguous translated residues. A V3J clonotype was defined by an identical inferred V gene, J gene, and CDR3 amino acid sequence. Percentage overlap between repertoires was computed as shared unique clonotypes divided by the size of the smaller repertoire. Richness of each repertoire was evaluated using RTK rarefaction, the Chao1 estimator, and Recon v2.1 estimates of unobserved clonotypes. Generation probabilities were computed with OLGA for all TCRbeta clonotypes obtained by the gDNA method from a few donors. The immuneACCESS repertoire file appears here via TCRdb, limited to in-frame rearrangements. These files lack a portion of the clones; in checked studies, under half of the deficit traces to unresolved V genes, and the cause of the others is not known. The V and J calls and clone size were taken over from that table, and D and trimming were inferred from the DNA. In all, the sample holds 2 million or so clones, and 90% to 95% of those were seen once. Together, the top ten hold about 0.13% of the sample.

This clonotype was sampled from a man in his late teens or twenties in good health. The sample comprised naive CD4+ T cells sorted from blood. The cell subset or site label, read with the paper, signifies: CD45RA+ positively selected.

The DNA sequence is TGCGCCAGCAGACTAGCGCGCGATACGCAGTATTTT. Translated, this is CASRLARDTQYF. The chain is assembled from TRBV10-1 and TRBJ2-3, with 7 middle bases fitting TRBD2. Germline trimming: 6 bases from V, 6 bases from J; junction bases outside gene matches: 3. Including the terminal cysteine and phenylalanine, the CDR3 comprises 12 residues. This entry keeps only the CDR3 DNA: 36 bases, framed from base 1. The germline V gene (reference sequence) specifies WNHNN as CDR1 and SYGVQD as CDR2.